Listed below are T cell receptor beta chains from one sample, sequenced in a study of OX40 agonist ivuxolimab in advanced cancers. Clones were sequenced by immunoSEQ multiplex PCR, and TCRdb holds only the in-frame ones, with some missing. The data hold 55,000 to 70,000 clones, with around 86% observed a single time. Source: CD4+ or CD8+ T cells sorted from blood, taken in a trial of the OX40 agonist ivuxolimab. The receptors were gathered from an adult with an advanced solid tumor such as melanoma, head and neck, liver or kidney cancer. Each CDR3 is given with its conserved first and last residue. The D gene is left open where the match is weak. Part of the rows lack a size; the others show once, few, many or a class for expanded clones.

j_gene	abundance	d_gene	v_gene	CDR3nt	CDR3aa
TRBJ2-7	.	.	TRBV5-6	TGTGCCAGTGCGATTGGCAGAAGCTCCTACGAGCAGTACTTC	CASAIGRSSYEQYF
TRBJ1-5	.	.	TRBV18	TGTGCCAGCTCACCACCAGGGGGGGATCAGCCCCAGCATTTT	CASSPPGGDQPQHF
TRBJ2-1	.	TRBD1	TRBV6-6	TGTGCCAGCAGTTCACAGGGGTACAATGAGCAGTTCTTC	CASSSQGYNEQFF
TRBJ1-5	.	TRBD1	TRBV27	TGTGCCAGCAGTCGCCGGACGACAGGGATTTGGAATCAGCCCCAGCATTTT	CASSRRTTGIWNQPQHF
TRBJ2-5	.	.	TRBV30	TGTGCCTGGAGTAGAGGGCTAGGGGAGACCCAGTACTTC	CAWSRGLGETQYF
TRBJ1-2	once	.	TRBV7-2	TGTGCCAGCAGCTTACAAGCACAAATCTATGGCTACACCTTC	CASSLQAQIYGYTF
TRBJ1-1	once	.	TRBV29-1	TGCAGCGCTCAACGGGGTATTGAAGCTTTCTTT	CSAQRGIEAFF
TRBJ2-5	.	TRBD2	TRBV2	TGTGCCAGCGAAGGTGGCAGCGGGGGGGCCGGAGAGACCCAGTACTTC	CASEGGSGGAGETQYF
TRBJ2-5	.	TRBD2	TRBV29-1	TGCAGCGTATTACTAGCGGGGGGACTCCAAGAGACCCAGTACTTC	CSVLLAGGLQETQYF
TRBJ1-1	.	.	TRBV9	TGTGCCAGCAGCGTAGCTGCAGATCCCACTGAAGCTTTCTTT	CASSVAADPTEAFF
TRBJ2-5	.	TRBD2	TRBV7-9	TGTGCCAGCAGCAGGGAGGGACTAGCGGGGGAGACCCAGTACTTC	CASSREGLAGETQYF
TRBJ1-1	.	.	TRBV2	TGTGCCAGCAGGTTCGATACAGGGACGAACACTGAAGCTTTCTTT	CASRFDTGTNTEAFF
TRBJ1-1	.	.	TRBV11-1	TGTGCCAGCAGCTTAGCAGGGATCGAGACTGAAGCTTTCTTT	CASSLAGIETEAFF
TRBJ1-1	.	.	TRBV6-4	TGTGCCAGCAGTGACTCCCCATGGGGGGGAGCTTTCTTT	CASSDSPWGGAFF
TRBJ2-7	.	TRBD2	TRBV4-3	TGCGCCAGCAGCCAAGATTGGCTAGCGGGGGGTCCCCCCTACGAGCAGTACTTC	CASSQDWLAGGPPYEQYF
TRBJ1-6	.	.	TRBV2	TGTGCCAGCAGTGGGCAGCCAACGCTCTCCTATAATTCACCCCTCCACTTT	CASSGQPTLSYNSPLHF
TRBJ2-7	.	TRBD1	TRBV19	TGTGCCAGTAGTTCGAGGGACAGGGGGATCAACGAGCAGTACTTC	CASSSRDRGINEQYF
TRBJ1-2	.	TRBD1	TRBV28	TGTGCCAGCACTTTGCACCTACAGGGGGGCTATGGCTACACCTTC	CASTLHLQGGYGYTF
TRBJ2-1	.	.	TRBV25-1	TGTGCCAGCAGTGAATTAGCTGGCAACCACGGGCACAATGAGCAGTTCTTC	CASSELAGNHGHNEQFF
TRBJ2-1	.	.	TRBV9	TGTGCCAGCAGCGAGGACGGTGGAGGCCAGTTCTTC	CASSEDGGGQFF
TRBJ2-6	.	TRBD1	TRBV30	TGTGCCTGGAGTGTACAGGGGTCTGGGGCCAACGTCCTGACTTTC	CAWSVQGSGANVLTF
TRBJ2-5	few	TRBD1	TRBV19	TGTGCCAGTAAGGCCGGGACAGGGGAAAGCGGGGAGACCCAGTACTTC	CASKAGTGESGETQYF
TRBJ1-5	.	.	TRBV7-2	TGTGCCAGCAGCTTAGTTTGGGAGGGAAATCAGCCCCAGCATTTT	CASSLVWEGNQPQHF
TRBJ2-5	.	.	TRBV10-3	TGTGCCATCAGTGAAGTTGAGATTCCGAGACAGTCGAAAGAGACCCAGTACTTC	CAISEVEIPRQSKETQYF
TRBJ1-2	.	.	TRBV2	TGTGCCAGCAGTCCGAGGGGGTACGGCTACACCTTC	CASSPRGYGYTF
TRBJ2-1	.	TRBD2	TRBV11-3	TGTGCCAGCAGTCCCGGTACTAGCGATTACGAGCAGTTCTTC	CASSPGTSDYEQFF
TRBJ2-2	.	.	TRBV7-3	TGTGCCAGCAGCCCAACAAACACCGGGGAGCTGTTTTTT	CASSPTNTGELFF
TRBJ2-2	.	TRBD1	TRBV30	TGTGCCTGGAGTCCCAAGGACAGGTTCAACACCGGGGAGCTGTTTTTT	CAWSPKDRFNTGELFF
TRBJ2-1	.	TRBD1	TRBV6-7	TGTGCCAGCAGTTACTCGAAAAACAGGGGGCATCCCTACAATGAGCAGTTCTTC	CASSYSKNRGHPYNEQFF
TRBJ2-7	.	TRBD2	TRBV5-4	TGTGCCAGCAGCTTGCGAGCGGGGGACGAGCAGTACTTC	CASSLRAGDEQYF
TRBJ2-7	.	.	TRBV11-2	TGTGCCAGCAGCGATCAAGGAACCTCCTACGAGCAGTACTTC	CASSDQGTSYEQYF
TRBJ2-3	.	.	TRBV18	TGTGCCAGCTCACCACCGGAGGGAGTTAGCACAGATACGCAGTATTTT	CASSPPEGVSTDTQYF
TRBJ2-3	.	.	TRBV30	TGTGCCTGGAGTGTTGGCCAGGGACCCACAGATACGCAGTATTTT	CAWSVGQGPTDTQYF
TRBJ2-3	.	.	TRBV11-3	TGTGCCAGCAGCTTAAGACTCGTCGAGCAGTATTTT	CASSLRLVEQYF
TRBJ2-6	few	.	TRBV19	TGTGCCAGTAGTATAATTTTTGAGTCCACTGGGGCCAACGTCCTGACTTTC	CASSIIFESTGANVLTF
TRBJ2-3	.	.	TRBV5-6	TGTGCCAGCACCAGGCTAGGCACAGATACGCAGTATTTT	CASTRLGTDTQYF
TRBJ1-6	.	TRBD1	TRBV6-6	TGTGCCAGCAGTTATGGACAGGAGAATTCACCCCTCCACTTT	CASSYGQENSPLHF